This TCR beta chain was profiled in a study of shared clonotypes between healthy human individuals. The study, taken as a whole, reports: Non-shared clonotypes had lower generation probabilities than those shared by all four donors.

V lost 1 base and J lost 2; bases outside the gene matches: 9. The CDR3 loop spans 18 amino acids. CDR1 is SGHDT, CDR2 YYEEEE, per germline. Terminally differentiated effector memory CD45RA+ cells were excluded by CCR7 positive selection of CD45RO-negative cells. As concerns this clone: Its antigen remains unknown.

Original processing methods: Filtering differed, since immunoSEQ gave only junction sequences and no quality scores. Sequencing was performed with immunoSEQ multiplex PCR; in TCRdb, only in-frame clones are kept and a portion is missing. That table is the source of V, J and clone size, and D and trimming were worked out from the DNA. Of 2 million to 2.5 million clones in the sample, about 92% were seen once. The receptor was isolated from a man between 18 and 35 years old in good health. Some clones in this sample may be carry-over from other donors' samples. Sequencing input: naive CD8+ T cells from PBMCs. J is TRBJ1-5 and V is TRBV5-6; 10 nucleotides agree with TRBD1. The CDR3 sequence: CASSLKGQGLFGNQPQHF. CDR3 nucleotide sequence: TGTGCCAGCAGCTTGAAGGGACAGGGGCTATTCGGCAATCAGCCCCAGCATTTT.